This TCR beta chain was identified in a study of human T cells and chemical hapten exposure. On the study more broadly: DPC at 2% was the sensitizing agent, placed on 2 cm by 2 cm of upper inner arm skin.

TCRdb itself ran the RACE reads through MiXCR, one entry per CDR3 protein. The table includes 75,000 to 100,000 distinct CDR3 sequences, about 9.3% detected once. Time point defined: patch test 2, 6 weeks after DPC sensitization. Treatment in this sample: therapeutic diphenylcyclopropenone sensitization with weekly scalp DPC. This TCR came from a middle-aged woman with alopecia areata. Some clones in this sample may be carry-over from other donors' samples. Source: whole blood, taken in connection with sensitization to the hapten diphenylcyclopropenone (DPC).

CDR3 sequence reads: CSVEVATDTQYF. For the CDR3, the DNA is TGCAGCGTTGAAGTCGCGACAGATACGCAGTATTTT. V gene TRBV29-1 combines with J gene TRBJ2-3, with unresolved D. Germline lookup yields CDR1 SQVTM and CDR2 ANQGSEA. This CDR3 is 12 amino acids long. Trimming stripped 1 base from V and 3 bases from J, with 5 bases between.